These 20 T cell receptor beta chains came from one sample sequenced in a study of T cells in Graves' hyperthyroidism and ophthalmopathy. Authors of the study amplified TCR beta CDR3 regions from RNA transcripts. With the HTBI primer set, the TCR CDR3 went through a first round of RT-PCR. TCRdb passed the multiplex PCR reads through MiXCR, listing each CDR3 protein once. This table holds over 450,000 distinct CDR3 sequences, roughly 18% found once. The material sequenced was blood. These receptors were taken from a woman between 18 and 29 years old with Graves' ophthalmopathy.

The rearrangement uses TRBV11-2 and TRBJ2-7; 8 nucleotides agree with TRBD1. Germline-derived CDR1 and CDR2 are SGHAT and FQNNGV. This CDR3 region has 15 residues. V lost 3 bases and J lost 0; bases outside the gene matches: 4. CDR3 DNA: TGTGCCAGCAGCTTTACCGGGACAGGCTCCTACGAGCAGTACTTC. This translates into CASSFTGTGSYEQYF.

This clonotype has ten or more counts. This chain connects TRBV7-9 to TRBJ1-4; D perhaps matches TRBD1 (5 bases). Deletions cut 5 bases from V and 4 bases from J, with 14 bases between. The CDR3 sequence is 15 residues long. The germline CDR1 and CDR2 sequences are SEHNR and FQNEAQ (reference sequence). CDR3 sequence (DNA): TGTGCCAGCAGCCGTGACGGACAAATTAATGAAAAACTGTTTTTT. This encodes CASSRDGQINEKLFF.

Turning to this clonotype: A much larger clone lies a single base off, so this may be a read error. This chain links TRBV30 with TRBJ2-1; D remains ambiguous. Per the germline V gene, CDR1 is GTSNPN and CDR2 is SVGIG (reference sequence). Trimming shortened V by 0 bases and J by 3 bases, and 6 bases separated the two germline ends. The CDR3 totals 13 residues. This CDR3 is CAWSVWGYNEQFF. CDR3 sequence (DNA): TGTGCCTGGAGTGTGTGGGGCTACAATGAGCAGTTCTTC.

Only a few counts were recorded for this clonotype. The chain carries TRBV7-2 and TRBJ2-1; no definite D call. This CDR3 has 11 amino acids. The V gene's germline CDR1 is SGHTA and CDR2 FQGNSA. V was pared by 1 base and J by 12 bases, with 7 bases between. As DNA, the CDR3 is TGTGCCAGCAGCTTAGGCCCGGTGCAGTTCTTC. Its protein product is CASSLGPVQFF.

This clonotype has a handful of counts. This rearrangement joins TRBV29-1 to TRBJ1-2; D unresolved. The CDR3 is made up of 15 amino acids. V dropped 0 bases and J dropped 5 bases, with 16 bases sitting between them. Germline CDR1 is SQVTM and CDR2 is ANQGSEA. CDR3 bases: TGCAGCGTTGAAGATCTCCAAACTGGCGCATATGGCTACACCTTC. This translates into CSVEDLQTGAYGYTF.

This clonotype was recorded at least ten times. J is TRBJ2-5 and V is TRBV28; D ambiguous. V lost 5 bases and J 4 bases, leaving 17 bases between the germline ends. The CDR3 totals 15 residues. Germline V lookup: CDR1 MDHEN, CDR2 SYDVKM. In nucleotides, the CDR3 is TGTGCCAGCAGTCCCGCGGCCGACCGCGGAGAGACCCAGTACTTC. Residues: CASSPAADRGETQYF.

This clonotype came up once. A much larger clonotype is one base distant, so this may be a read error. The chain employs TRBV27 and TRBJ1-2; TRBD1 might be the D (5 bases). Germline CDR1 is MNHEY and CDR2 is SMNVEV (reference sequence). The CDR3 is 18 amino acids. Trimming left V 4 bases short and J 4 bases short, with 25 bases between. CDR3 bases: TGTGCCAGCAGTTCAATTCTAAATAGAGAAGGGACGCTCTATGGCTACACCTTC. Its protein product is CASSSILNREGTLYGYTF.

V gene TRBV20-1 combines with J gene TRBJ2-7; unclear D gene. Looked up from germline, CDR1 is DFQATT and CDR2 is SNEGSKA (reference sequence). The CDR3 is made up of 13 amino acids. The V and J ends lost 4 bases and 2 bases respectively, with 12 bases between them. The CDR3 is CSAKVGSTYEQYF. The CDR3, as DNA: TGCAGTGCTAAGGTCGGGTCTACCTACGAGCAGTACTTC.

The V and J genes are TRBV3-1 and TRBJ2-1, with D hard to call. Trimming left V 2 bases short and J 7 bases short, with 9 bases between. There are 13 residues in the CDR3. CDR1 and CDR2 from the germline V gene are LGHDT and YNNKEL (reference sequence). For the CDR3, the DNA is TGTGCCAGCAGCCAAACGATGGGGAATGAGCAGTTCTTC. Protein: CASSQTMGNEQFF.

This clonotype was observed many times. In DNA, the CDR3 is TGTGCCAGCAGTTTCAGGTTCTTAGGGAATCAGCCCCAGCATTTT. Its protein product is CASSFRFLGNQPQHF. The chain employs TRBV28 and TRBJ1-5; D call uncertain. The germline CDR1 and CDR2 sequences are MDHEN and SYDVKM. V shed 3 bases and J shed 4 bases, with 13 bases lying between them. CDR3 size: 15 residues. The full variable domain, completed using reference TRBV28 and TRBJ1-5, is DVKVTQSSRYLVKRTGEKVFLECVQDMDHENMFWYRQDPGLGLRLIYFSYDVKMKEKGDIPEGYSVSREKKERFSLILESASTNQTSMYLCASSFRFLGNQPQHFGDGTRLSIL.

Here the CDR3 DNA reads TGTGCCAGCAGTTGGAAGGGTTGGACCGGGGGCTACGAGCAGTACTTC. Encoded protein: CASSWKGWTGGYEQYF. This rearrangement joins TRBV28 to TRBJ2-7; TRBD2 might be the D (6 bases). The CDR3 has 16 amino acids. The germline V and J ends were trimmed by 4 bases and 3 bases, with 19 bases remaining between them. From germline, CDR1 is MDHEN and CDR2 SYDVKM.

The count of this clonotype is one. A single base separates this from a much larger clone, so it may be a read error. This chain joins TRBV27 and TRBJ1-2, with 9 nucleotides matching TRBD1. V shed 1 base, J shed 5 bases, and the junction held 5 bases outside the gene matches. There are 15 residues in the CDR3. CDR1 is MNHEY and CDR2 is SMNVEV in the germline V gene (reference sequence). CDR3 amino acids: CASSLLGQGQYGYTF. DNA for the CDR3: TGTGCCAGCAGTTTATTGGGACAGGGTCAGTATGGCTACACCTTC.

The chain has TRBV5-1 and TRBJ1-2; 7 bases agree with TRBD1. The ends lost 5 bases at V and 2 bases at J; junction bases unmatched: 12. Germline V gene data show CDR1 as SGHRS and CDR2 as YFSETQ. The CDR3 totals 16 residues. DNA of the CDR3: TGCGCCAGCAGGTCGGAATACAGGGGTTCCAACTATGGCTACACCTTC. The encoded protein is CASRSEYRGSNYGYTF.

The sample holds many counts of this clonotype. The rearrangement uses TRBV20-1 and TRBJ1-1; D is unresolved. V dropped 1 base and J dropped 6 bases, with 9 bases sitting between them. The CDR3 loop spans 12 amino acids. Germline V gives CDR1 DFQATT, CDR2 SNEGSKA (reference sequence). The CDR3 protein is CSARVAIAEAFF. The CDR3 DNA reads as TGCAGTGCTAGAGTGGCTATCGCTGAAGCTTTCTTT.

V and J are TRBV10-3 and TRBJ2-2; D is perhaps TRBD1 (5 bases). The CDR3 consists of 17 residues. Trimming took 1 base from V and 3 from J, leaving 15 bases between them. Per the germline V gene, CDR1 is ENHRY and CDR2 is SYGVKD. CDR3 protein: CAISEFGRGADTGELFF. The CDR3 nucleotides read TGTGCCATCAGTGAGTTTGGTAGGGGCGCGGACACCGGGGAGCTGTTTTTT.

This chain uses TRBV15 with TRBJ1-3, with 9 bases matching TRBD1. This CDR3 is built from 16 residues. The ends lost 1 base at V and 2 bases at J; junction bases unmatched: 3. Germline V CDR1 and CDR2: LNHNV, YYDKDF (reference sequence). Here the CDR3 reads CATSRGTGEAGNTIYF. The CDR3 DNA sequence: TGTGCCACCAGCAGAGGGACAGGGGAAGCTGGAAACACCATATATTTT.

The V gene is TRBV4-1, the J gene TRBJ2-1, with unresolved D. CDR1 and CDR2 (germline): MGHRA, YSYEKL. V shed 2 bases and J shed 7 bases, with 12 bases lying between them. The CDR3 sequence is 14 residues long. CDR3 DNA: TGCGCCAGCAGCCAAAATTTTGCCGGGAATGAGCAGTTCTTC. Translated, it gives CASSQNFAGNEQFF.

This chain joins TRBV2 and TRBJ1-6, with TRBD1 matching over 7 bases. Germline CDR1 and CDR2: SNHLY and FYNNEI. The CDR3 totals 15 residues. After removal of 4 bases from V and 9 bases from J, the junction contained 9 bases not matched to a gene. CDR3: CASSARQGGSSPLHF. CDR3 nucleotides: TGTGCCAGCAGTGCCAGACAGGGAGGTTCTTCACCCCTCCACTTT.

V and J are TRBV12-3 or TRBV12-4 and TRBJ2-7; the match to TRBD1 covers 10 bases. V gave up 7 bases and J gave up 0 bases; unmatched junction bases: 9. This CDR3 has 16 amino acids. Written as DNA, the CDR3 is TGTGCCAGCACCCGACAGGGGGCTAAGAGCTCCTACGAGCAGTACTTC. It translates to CASTRQGAKSSYEQYF.

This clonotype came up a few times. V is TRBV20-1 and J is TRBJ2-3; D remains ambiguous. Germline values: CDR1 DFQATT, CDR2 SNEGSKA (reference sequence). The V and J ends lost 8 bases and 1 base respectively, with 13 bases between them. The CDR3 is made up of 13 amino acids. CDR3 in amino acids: CSTQTSGTDTQYF. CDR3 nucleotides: TGCAGTACCCAGACCTCGGGCACAGATACGCAGTATTTT.